The subject of this entry is one T cell receptor beta chain. The sample is drawn from a study of CD8 T cells in ankylosing spondylitis. TCRdb analysed the 5' RACE reads with MiXCR anew, one entry per CDR3 protein. The table lists 150,000 to 200,000 distinct CDR3 sequences, over 10% of them singletons. The receptor was derived from a female donor with ankylosing spondylitis or in good health (not recorded which). Input material: blood, either unsorted or a sorted T cell fraction (not recorded which).

The CDR3 protein is CASSEGQSGYTF. The CDR3 nucleotides read TGCGCCAGCAGCGAGGGACAGAGTGGCTACACCTTC. This chain connects TRBV5-1 to TRBJ1-2; TRBD1 matches at 7 bases. Germline CDR1 SGHRS, CDR2 YFSETQ. Trimming removed 4 bases from V and 7 bases from J; junction bases left unmatched: 4. The CDR3 has 12 amino acids.